Listed here are 27 T cell receptor beta chains from one sample, sequenced in a study of beta chain features in type 1 diabetes. Sequenced material consisted of expressed TCRB transcripts (all of the isolated RNA was reverse transcribed). Assay used: immunoSEQ multiplex PCR; TCRdb lists only in-frame clones, some missing. The profile covers around 170,000 clones, with less than 9.5% appearing a single time and 2% to 3% taken by the ten largest. Specimen: central memory CD4+ T cells from blood. Receptors originate from a woman younger than 35 in good health.

This chain uses TRBV9 with TRBJ2-2, with 8 bases lining up with TRBD2. The CDR3 length is 15 residues. Germline assignment: CDR1 SGDLS and CDR2 YYNGEE. With 4 bases clipped from V and 0 bases from J, the junction kept 2 bases outside the gene matches. The CDR3 region is CASSLLAANTGELFF. The DNA for the CDR3 is TGTGCCAGCAGCCTACTAGCGGCGAACACCGGGGAGCTGTTTTTT.

V and J are TRBV5-1 and TRBJ2-1; 9 nucleotides agree with TRBD2. The CDR3 covers 15 residues. V dropped 7 bases and J dropped 8; count of bases not matched to a gene: 13. Germline V gene data show CDR1 as SGHRS and CDR2 as YFSETQ. This CDR3 is CASDLGLASKDEQFF. CDR3 in DNA: TGCGCCAGCGACTTGGGACTAGCTAGTAAGGATGAGCAGTTCTTC.

This clone was found a few times. V gene TRBV4-3 combines with J gene TRBJ1-1, with D tentatively TRBD1 (6 bases). V gave up 1 base and J gave up 5 bases, with 11 bases separating them. The CDR3 contains 14 residues. Germline assignment: CDR1 LGHNA and CDR2 YSLEER. CDR3 in DNA: TGCGCCAGCAGCCAAGGGGACACAGGGACTGAAGCTTTCTTT. It encodes CASSQGDTGTEAFF.

This chain joins TRBV2 and TRBJ1-2, with D maybe TRBD1 (6 bases). V shed 1 base and J shed 8 bases, with 20 bases lying between them. Germline values: CDR1 SNHLY, CDR2 FYNNEI. The CDR3 runs to 16 residues. CDR3 bases: TGTGCCAGCAGTGAAGGGTACGAGGGGGAGCTTAAAGGCTACACCTTC. This encodes CASSEGYEGELKGYTF.

This clone was recorded a few times. The same CDR3 is also encoded by other DNA sequences in this sample. CDR3 protein: CASSFGGGSYNEQFF. The CDR3 coding sequence is TGCGCCAGCAGCTTTGGGGGGGGCTCCTACAATGAGCAGTTCTTC. The chain combines TRBV5-1 with TRBJ2-1; 7 nucleotides line up with TRBD2. The CDR3 is 15 residues long. Per germline, CDR1 SGHRS and CDR2 YFSETQ. V was clipped by 2 bases and J by 0 bases; unmatched bases: 2.

The rearrangement joins TRBV30 to TRBJ2-3, with 8 bases fitting TRBD2. Trimming took 2 bases from V and 2 from J; bases not matched to a gene: 9. The length of the CDR3 is 16 residues. The germline CDR1 and CDR2 sequences are GTSNPN and SVGIG (reference sequence). CDR3 sequence: CAWSHGGGGFTDTQYF. In DNA form, the CDR3 reads TGTGCCTGGAGTCACGGGGGCGGGGGGTTCACAGATACGCAGTATTTT. The entire variable domain, with the rest obtained from reference TRBV30 and TRBJ2-3, is as follows: SQTIHQWPATLVQPVGSPLSLECTVEGTSNPNLYWYRQAAGRGLQLLFYSVGIGQISSEVPQNLSASRPQDRQFILSSKKLLLSDSGFYLCAWSHGGGGFTDTQYFGPGTRLTVL.

The rearrangement uses TRBV4-2 and TRBJ2-1; 10 bases match TRBD2. Germline assignment: CDR1 LGHNA and CDR2 YNFKEQ. The CDR3 covers 16 residues. V gave up 1 base and J gave up 5 bases; unmatched junction bases: 5. CDR3 protein: CASSQVQREGNNEQFF. The CDR3 DNA reads as TGTGCCAGCAGCCAAGTGCAGCGGGAGGGGAACAATGAGCAGTTCTTC.

This clone has more than one count but fewer than ten. The V and J genes are TRBV11-2 and TRBJ2-7; a weak D match, TRBD1 (6 bases). Germline CDR1 reads SGHAT; CDR2 reads FQNNGV. This CDR3 has 14 amino acids. Trimming left V 2 bases short and J 2 bases short, with 10 bases between. For the CDR3, the DNA is TGTGCCAGCAGCTTATCACAGGGAGCCTACGAGCAGTACTTC. This sequence encodes CASSLSQGAYEQYF. The full variable domain, in which reference TRBV11-2 and TRBJ2-7 provide the parts outside the CDR3, is EAGVAQSPRYKIIEKRQSVAFWCNPISGHATLYWYQQILGQGPKLLIQFQNNGVVDDSQLPKDRFSAERLKGVDSTLKIQPAKLEDSAVYLCASSLSQGAYEQYFGPGTRLTVT.

This clone has a count of ten or more. The genes are TRBV6-6 and TRBJ2-4; the match to TRBD1 covers 8 bases. Germline CDR1 reads MNHNY; CDR2 reads SVGAGI (reference sequence). There are 13 residues in the CDR3. The J segment lost 9 bases and the V segment lost 5 bases, leaving 6 bases of the junction unmatched. The CDR3 DNA sequence: TGTGCCAGCAGTCAGGGACAGGAGGGCATTCAGTACTTC. It is translated as CASSQGQEGIQYF.

This clone was detected a few times. V usage is TRBV2 and J usage is TRBJ2-5; perhaps TRBD1 as D (5 bases). The CDR3 consists of 12 residues. Germline loops: CDR1 SNHLY, CDR2 FYNNEI. The V end was cut by 4 bases, the J end by 5 bases, with 8 bases between. The CDR3 loop is CASSVRGETQYF. DNA for the CDR3: TGTGCCAGCAGTGTTAGGGGTGAGACCCAGTACTTC. The full variable domain, rest sourced from reference TRBV2 and TRBJ2-5, is EPEVTQTPSHQVTQMGQEVILRCVPISNHLYFYWYRQILGQKVEFLVSFYNNEISEKSEIFDDQFSVERPDGSNFTLKIRSTKLEDSAMYFCASSVRGETQYFGPGTRLLVL.

The chain uses TRBV30 and TRBJ1-4; the match to TRBD1 covers 7 bases. With V trimmed by 2 bases and J by 4 bases, 4 bases remained unmatched. Germline lookup yields CDR1 GTSNPN and CDR2 SVGIG (reference sequence). The CDR3 covers 14 residues. CDR3 in DNA: TGTGCCTGGAGTCCGGGACAGAATAATGAAAAACTGTTTTTT. Residues: CAWSPGQNNEKLFF. Supplemented by reference TRBV30 and TRBJ1-4, the full variable domain reads SQTIHQWPATLVQPVGSPLSLECTVEGTSNPNLYWYRQAAGRGLQLLFYSVGIGQISSEVPQNLSASRPQDRQFILSSKKLLLSDSGFYLCAWSPGQNNEKLFFGSGTQLSVL.

In its sample, this clone was seen a few times. The chain combines TRBV23-1 with TRBJ2-3; 9 bases agree with TRBD1. TRBV23-1 is recorded as an ORF, its role being uncertain. Losses at the gene ends were 0 bases for V and 1 base for J; bases not matched to a gene: 11. The CDR3 consists of 19 residues. The CDR3 DNA sequence: TGCGCCAGCAGTCAATCCGAGCTACAGGGGGCGGTAGGCACAGATACGCAGTATTTT. It yields the protein CASSQSELQGAVGTDTQYF.

This clone was seen once. The chain employs TRBV4-3 and TRBJ2-7; TRBD1 might be the D (6 bases). Trimming stripped 0 bases from V and 6 bases from J, with 15 bases between. CDR1 is LGHNA and CDR2 is YSLEER in the germline V gene. The CDR3 contains 15 residues. CDR3 sequence reads: CASSQDSGTWSEQYF. The CDR3 nucleotides are TGCGCCAGCAGCCAAGACTCCGGGACATGGAGCGAGCAGTACTTC.

The chain couples TRBV5-6 to TRBJ2-7, with 7 bases that match TRBD1. This CDR3 comprises 15 residues. Germline assignment: CDR1 SGHDT and CDR2 YYEEEE. With V trimmed by 4 bases and J by 2 bases, 9 bases remained unmatched. The CDR3 sequence: CASSPIAGTAYEQYF. Here the CDR3 DNA reads TGTGCCAGCAGCCCAATAGCCGGGACAGCCTACGAGCAGTACTTC.

The CDR3 bases are TGTGCCAGCAGCCGCGACAGGGTGCGAGAGACCCAGTACTTC. The encoded protein is CASSRDRVRETQYF. J is TRBJ2-5 and V is TRBV7-6, with 7 bases identical to TRBD1. V lost 5 bases and J lost 4; bases outside the gene matches: 7. The CDR3 contains 14 residues. Germline V gene lookup returns CDR1 SGHVS and CDR2 FNYEAQ.

This clone was recorded at least ten times. The chain employs TRBV9 and TRBJ2-5, with 7 bases identical to TRBD1. The CDR3 sequence is 14 residues long. Germline values: CDR1 SGDLS, CDR2 YYNGEE. V lost 3 bases, J lost 4 bases, and 6 bases stayed unmatched. The CDR3 DNA follows: TGTGCCAGCAGCGAGGCGCCAGGGGGAGAGACCCAGTACTTC. Its protein is CASSEAPGGETQYF.

This clone was observed a few times. J is TRBJ2-3 and V is TRBV5-1, with 14 bases lining up with TRBD2. CDR1 SGHRS and CDR2 YFSETQ come from the germline V gene. This CDR3 region has 16 residues. Trimming removed 4 bases from V and 8 bases from J; junction bases left unmatched: 9. The CDR3 sequence is CASSPGTSGGTGTQYF. CDR3 nucleotide sequence: TGCGCCAGCAGCCCGGGGACTAGCGGGGGAACGGGTACGCAGTATTTT.

A remark on this clone: The same CDR3 can be traced to other DNA sequences in this sample. V is TRBV9 and J is TRBJ2-6; D unresolved. The CDR3 contains 15 residues. Trimming took off 2 bases at V and 0 bases at J, with 6 bases between the two ends. Germline V lookup: CDR1 SGDLS, CDR2 YYNGEE. In nucleotides, the CDR3 is TGTGCCAGCAGCGTCCCCGGCTCTGGGGCCAACGTCCTGACTTTC. Encoded protein: CASSVPGSGANVLTF.

This clone was seen a handful of times. The CDR3: CASSLQGNSYEQYF. CDR3 sequence (DNA): TGTGCCAGCAGCTTGCAGGGGAATTCCTACGAGCAGTACTTC. The genes are TRBV11-1 and TRBJ2-7, with D perhaps matching TRBD1 (6 bases). From germline, CDR1 is SGHAT and CDR2 FQDESV (reference sequence). CDR3 length: 14 residues. V dropped 3 bases and J dropped 1 base, with 10 bases sitting between them.

The J gene is TRBJ2-5, the V gene TRBV5-1; the match to TRBD1 covers 9 bases. The CDR3 sequence is 15 residues long. CDR1 and CDR2 from the germline V gene are SGHRS and YFSETQ. V lost 3 bases, J lost 6 bases, and 9 bases stayed unmatched. The CDR3 loop reads CASSSRDRAAQTQYF. The CDR3 DNA reads TGCGCCAGCAGCTCCCGGGACAGGGCGGCCCAGACCCAGTACTTC.

This clone showed up just a few times. The chain carries TRBV5-1 and TRBJ1-2, with a weak D call TRBD1 (6 bases). This CDR3 has 14 residues. V lost 2 bases and J 6 bases, leaving 14 bases between the germline ends. Per the germline V gene, CDR1 is SGHRS and CDR2 is YFSETQ. CDR3 nucleotides: TGCGCCAGCAGCTTACAGGGTCGGGCGGATGGCTACACCTTC. It is translated as CASSLQGRADGYTF.

The rearrangement joins TRBV9 to TRBJ2-7; 9 nucleotides align to TRBD1. V lost 7 bases and J lost 2; bases outside the gene matches: 7. CDR3 length: 14 residues. Germline CDR1 reads SGDLS; CDR2 reads YYNGEE. The chain's CDR3 is CASAPGQGTYEQYF. The CDR3 nucleotides are TGTGCCAGCGCCCCGGGACAGGGTACCTACGAGCAGTACTTC.

The J gene is TRBJ2-5, the V gene TRBV7-2, with a possible D match to TRBD1 (6 bases). The CDR3 has 14 residues. Trimming removed 3 bases from V and 5 bases from J, with 13 bases in between. Per germline, CDR1 SGHTA and CDR2 FQGNSA. The CDR3: CASSFQGSEETQYF. CDR3 sequence (DNA): TGTGCCAGCAGCTTCCAGGGGTCGGAGGAGACCCAGTACTTC.

In this sample, this clone turned up a few times. V is TRBV9 and J is TRBJ2-3; D is unresolved. Trimming took off 0 bases at V and 3 bases at J, with 11 bases between the two ends. Germline V gene lookup returns CDR1 SGDLS and CDR2 YYNGEE. This CDR3 is 15 amino acids long. Here the CDR3 DNA reads TGTGCCAGCAGCGTAGCCCCCGGTAGTACAGATACGCAGTATTTT. Its protein product is CASSVAPGSTDTQYF.

This chain uses TRBV7-2 with TRBJ2-3; 9 bases map to TRBD1. CDR3 size: 16 residues. The V segment lost 4 bases and the J segment 2 bases; nucleotides outside the gene matches: 7. Looked up from germline, CDR1 is SGHTA and CDR2 is FQGNSA. CDR3 sequence reads: CASSSSGQGPTDTQYF. The CDR3 region has the DNA TGTGCCAGCAGCTCCTCGGGACAGGGCCCCACAGATACGCAGTATTTT.

This clone was seen a handful of times. The chain recombines TRBV7-3 with TRBJ2-1; D unresolved. The CDR3 spans 13 residues. V lost 3 bases to trimming and J lost 5 bases, with 8 bases between them. Germline V CDR1 and CDR2: SGHTA, FQGTGA. CDR3 nucleotides: TGTGCCAGCAGCTTTAGCTTGGACAATGAGCAGTTCTTC. The encoded protein is CASSFSLDNEQFF.

In this sample, this clone turned up a few times. This chain uses TRBV30 with TRBJ2-5, with no clear D. This CDR3 is 13 amino acids long. CDR1 and CDR2 (germline): GTSNPN, SVGIG (reference sequence). The germline V and J ends were trimmed by 1 base and 0 bases, with 6 bases remaining between them. In DNA, the CDR3 is TGTGCCTGGAGTGGTAACAACCAAGAGACCCAGTACTTC. Its translation: CAWSGNNQETQYF.